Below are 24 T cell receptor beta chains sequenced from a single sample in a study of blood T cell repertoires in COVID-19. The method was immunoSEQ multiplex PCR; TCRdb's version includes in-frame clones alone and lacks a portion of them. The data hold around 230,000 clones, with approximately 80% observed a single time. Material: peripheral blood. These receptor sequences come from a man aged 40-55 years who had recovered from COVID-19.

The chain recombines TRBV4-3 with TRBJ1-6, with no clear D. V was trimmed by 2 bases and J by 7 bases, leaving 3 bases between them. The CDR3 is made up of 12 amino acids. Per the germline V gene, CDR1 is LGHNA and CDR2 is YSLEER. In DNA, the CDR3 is TGCGCCAGCAGCCAATTAAATTCACCCCTCCACTTT. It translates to CASSQLNSPLHF.

CDR3 nucleotide sequence: TGTGCCAGCAGCTTAGGCCGCCGACAGGGGTCCAACTATGGCTACACCTTC. It yields the protein CASSLGRRQGSNYGYTF. This sequence joins TRBV7-8 and TRBJ1-2; 8 bases map to TRBD1. After removal of 1 base from V and 2 bases from J, the junction contained 9 bases not matched to a gene. This CDR3 contains 17 residues. The V gene's germline CDR1 is SGHVS and CDR2 FQNEAQ.

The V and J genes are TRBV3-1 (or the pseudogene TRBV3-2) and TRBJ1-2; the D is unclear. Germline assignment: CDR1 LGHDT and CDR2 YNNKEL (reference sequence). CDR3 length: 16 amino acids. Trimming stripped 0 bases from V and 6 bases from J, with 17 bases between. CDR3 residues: CASSQDQVGSRDGYTF. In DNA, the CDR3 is TGTGCCAGCAGCCAAGATCAAGTGGGGAGCCGGGATGGCTACACCTTC.

The DNA of the CDR3 is TGTGCCAGCAGCTCAGGGGGTATTCAGCCCCAGCATTTT. Translation: CASSSGGIQPQHF. The V call is TRBV7-9, the J call TRBJ1-5; 7 nucleotides match TRBD1. J was trimmed by 6 bases and V by 4 bases; bases with no gene match: 3. Germline CDR1 reads SEHNR; CDR2 reads FQNEAQ (reference sequence). The CDR3 is 13 amino acids.

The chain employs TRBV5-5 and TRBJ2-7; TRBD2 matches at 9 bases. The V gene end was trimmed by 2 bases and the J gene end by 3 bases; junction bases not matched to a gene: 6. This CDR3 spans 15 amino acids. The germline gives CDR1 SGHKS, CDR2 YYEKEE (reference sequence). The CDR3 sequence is CASSFEGLAGYEQYF. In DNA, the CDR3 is TGTGCCAGCAGCTTTGAGGGACTAGCCGGCTACGAGCAGTACTTC.

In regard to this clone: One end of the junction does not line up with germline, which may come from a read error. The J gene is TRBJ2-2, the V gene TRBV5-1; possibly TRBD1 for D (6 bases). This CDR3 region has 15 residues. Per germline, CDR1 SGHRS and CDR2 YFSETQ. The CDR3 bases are TGCGCCAGCAGCGTGGCAGGGGTTGGCACCAGGGAGCTGTTTTTT. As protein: CASSVAGVGTRELFF. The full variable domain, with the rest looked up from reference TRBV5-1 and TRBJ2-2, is KAGVTQTPRYLIKTRGQQVTLSCSPISGHRSVSWYQQTPGQGLQFLFEYFSETQRNKGNFPGRFSGRQFSNSRSEMNVSTLELGDSALYLCASSVAGVGTRELFFGEGSRLTVL.

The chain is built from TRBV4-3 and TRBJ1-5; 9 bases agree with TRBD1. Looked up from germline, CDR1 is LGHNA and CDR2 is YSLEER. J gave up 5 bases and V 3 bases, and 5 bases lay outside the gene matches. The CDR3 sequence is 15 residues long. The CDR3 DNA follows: TGCGCCAGCAGCCAGGGGACAGGGTTCGATCAGCCCCAGCATTTT. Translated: CASSQGTGFDQPQHF.

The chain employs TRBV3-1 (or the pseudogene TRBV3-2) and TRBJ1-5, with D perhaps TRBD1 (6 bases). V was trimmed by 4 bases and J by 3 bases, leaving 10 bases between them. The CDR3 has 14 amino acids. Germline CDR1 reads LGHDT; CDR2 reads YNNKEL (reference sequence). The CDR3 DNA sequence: TGTGCCAGCAGCCTCGGACAGACCAATCAGCCCCAGCATTTT. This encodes CASSLGQTNQPQHF.

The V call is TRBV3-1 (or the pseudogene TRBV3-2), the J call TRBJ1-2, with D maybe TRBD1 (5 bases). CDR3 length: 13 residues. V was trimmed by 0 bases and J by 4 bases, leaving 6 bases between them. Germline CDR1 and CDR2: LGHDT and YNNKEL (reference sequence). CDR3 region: CASSQDDSYGYTF. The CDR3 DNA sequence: TGTGCCAGCAGCCAAGATGACAGCTATGGCTACACCTTC.

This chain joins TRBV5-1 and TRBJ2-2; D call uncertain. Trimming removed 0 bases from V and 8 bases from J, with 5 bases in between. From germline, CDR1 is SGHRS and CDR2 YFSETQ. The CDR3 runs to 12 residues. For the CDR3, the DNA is TGCGCCAGCAGCTTGGGAGTGGGGGAGCTGTTTTTT. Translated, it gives CASSLGVGELFF.

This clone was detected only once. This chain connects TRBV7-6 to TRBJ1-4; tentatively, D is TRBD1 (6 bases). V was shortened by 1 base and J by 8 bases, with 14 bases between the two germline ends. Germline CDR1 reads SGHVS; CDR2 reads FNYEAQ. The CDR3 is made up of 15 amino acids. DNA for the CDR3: TGTGCCAGCAGCTTAGGGACAGTGGTTGGAGAAAAACTGTTTTTT. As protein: CASSLGTVVGEKLFF.

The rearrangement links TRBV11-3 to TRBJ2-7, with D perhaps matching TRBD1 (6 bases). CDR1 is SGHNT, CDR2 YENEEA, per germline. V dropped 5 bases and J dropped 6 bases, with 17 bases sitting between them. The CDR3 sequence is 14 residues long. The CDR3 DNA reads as TGTGCCAGCAGCAAAAACCAGGGGTTGTTCGAGCAGTACTTC. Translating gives CASSKNQGLFEQYF.

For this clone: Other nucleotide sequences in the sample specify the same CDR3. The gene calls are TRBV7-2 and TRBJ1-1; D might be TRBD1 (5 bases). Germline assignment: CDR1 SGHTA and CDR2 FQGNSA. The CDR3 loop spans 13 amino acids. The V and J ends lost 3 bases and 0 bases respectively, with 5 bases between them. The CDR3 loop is CASSFRVNTEAFF. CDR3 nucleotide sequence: TGTGCCAGCAGCTTCAGGGTGAACACTGAAGCTTTCTTT.

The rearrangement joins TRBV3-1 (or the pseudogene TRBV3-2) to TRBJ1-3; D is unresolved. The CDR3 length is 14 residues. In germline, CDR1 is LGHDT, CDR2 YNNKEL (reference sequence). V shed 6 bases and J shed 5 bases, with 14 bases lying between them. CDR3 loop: CASSPLIRRNTIYF. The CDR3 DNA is TGTGCCAGCAGTCCTCTAATTAGAAGAAACACCATATATTTT.

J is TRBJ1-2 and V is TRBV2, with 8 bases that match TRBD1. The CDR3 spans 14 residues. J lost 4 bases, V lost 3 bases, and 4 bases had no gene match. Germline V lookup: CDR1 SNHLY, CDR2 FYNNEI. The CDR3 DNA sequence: TGTGCCAGCAGTGAGTTAGGGACAGGCTATGGCTACACCTTC. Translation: CASSELGTGYGYTF.

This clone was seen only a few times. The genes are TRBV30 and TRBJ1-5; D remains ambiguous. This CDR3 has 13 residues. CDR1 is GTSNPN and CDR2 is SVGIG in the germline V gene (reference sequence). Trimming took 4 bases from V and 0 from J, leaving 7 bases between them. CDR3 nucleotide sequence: TGTGCCTGGAACAGTGATAGCAATCAGCCCCAGCATTTT. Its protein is CAWNSDSNQPQHF.

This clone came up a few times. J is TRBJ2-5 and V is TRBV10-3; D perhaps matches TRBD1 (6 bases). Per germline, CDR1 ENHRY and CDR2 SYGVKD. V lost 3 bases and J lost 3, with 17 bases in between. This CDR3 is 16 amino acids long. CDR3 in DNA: TGTGCCATCAGTGATTATGGCAGGGGCCGGGAAGAGACCCAGTACTTC. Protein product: CAISDYGRGREETQYF.

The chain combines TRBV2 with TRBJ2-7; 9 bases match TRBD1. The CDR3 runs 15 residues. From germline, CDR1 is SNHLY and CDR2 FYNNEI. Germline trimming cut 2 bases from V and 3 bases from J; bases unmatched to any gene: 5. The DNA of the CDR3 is TGTGCCAGCAGTGAACGGGGACAGGGAATCTACGAGCAGTACTTC. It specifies CASSERGQGIYEQYF.

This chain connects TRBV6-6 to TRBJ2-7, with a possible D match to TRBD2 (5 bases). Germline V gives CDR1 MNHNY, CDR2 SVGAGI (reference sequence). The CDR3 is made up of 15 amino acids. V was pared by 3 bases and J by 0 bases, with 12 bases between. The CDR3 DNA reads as TGTGCCAGCAGTTATGAGAGGAGGTCCTCCTACGAGCAGTACTTC. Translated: CASSYERRSSYEQYF.

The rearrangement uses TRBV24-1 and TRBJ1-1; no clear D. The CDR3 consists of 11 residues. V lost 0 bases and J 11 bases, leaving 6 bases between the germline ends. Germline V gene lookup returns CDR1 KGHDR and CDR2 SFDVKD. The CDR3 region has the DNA TGTGCCACCAGTGATTTGCCCAGGGCTTTCTTT. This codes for CATSDLPRAFF.

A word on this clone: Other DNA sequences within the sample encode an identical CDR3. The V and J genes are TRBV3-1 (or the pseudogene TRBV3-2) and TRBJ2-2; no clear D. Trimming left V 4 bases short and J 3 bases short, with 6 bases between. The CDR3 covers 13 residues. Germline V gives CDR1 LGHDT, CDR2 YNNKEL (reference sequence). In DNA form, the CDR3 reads TGTGCCAGCAGCCTATCAGACACCGGGGAGCTGTTTTTT. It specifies CASSLSDTGELFF.

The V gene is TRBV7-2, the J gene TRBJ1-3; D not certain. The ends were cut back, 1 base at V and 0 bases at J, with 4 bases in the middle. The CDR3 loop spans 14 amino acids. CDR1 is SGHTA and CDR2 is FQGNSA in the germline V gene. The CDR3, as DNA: TGTGCCAGCAGCTTAGGCAGCTCTGGAAACACCATATATTTT. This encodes CASSLGSSGNTIYF. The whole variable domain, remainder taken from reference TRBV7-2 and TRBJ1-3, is GAGVSQSPSNKVTEKGKDVELRCDPISGHTALYWYRQSLGQGLEFLIYFQGNSAPDKSGLPSDRFSAERTGGSVSTLTIQRTQQEDSAVYLCASSLGSSGNTIYFGEGSWLTVV.

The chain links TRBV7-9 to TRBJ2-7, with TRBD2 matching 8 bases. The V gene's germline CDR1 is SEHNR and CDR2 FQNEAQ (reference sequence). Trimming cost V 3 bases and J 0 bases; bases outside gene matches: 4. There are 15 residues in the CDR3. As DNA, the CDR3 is TGTGCCAGCAGCTTGGGTAGCGGGGTCTCCTACGAGCAGTACTTC. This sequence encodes CASSLGSGVSYEQYF.

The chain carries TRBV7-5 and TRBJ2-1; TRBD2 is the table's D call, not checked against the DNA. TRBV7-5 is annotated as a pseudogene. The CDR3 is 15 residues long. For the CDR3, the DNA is TGTGTCAGAAGCTTTCTAGCGGGAGGTGGGGATGAGCAGTTCTTC. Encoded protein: CVRSFLAGGGDEQFF.